The 6 T cell receptor beta chains presented below share a single source sample, sequenced in a study of glioma-infiltrating T cells. Amplification of TCR alpha and beta CDR3 regions from RNA used iRepertoire nested multiplex PCR. One entry per CDR3 protein results from TCRdb running MiXCR on the multiplex PCR reads. The sample consists of roughly 200,000 distinct CDR3 sequences, roughly a third of them appearing once. The sequenced material came from glioma tissue, nonneoplastic brain tissue, or PBMCs (not recorded which). Every receptor here comes from a human donor with low-grade glioma or glioblastoma, undergoing nonglioma brain surgery, or in good health (not recorded which).

This clonotype was counted many times. The gene calls are TRBV24-1 and TRBJ2-6, with a weak D call TRBD1 (6 bases). Germline V lookup: CDR1 KGHDR, CDR2 SFDVKD. Trimming cost V 5 bases and J 1 base, with 14 bases left between them. This CDR3 is 17 amino acids long. The CDR3 loop is CATSVATGGSGANVLTF. The CDR3 coding sequence is TGTGCCACCAGTGTCGCGACAGGAGGATCTGGGGCCAACGTCCTGACTTTC.

The rearrangement joins TRBV9 to TRBJ2-1; TRBD2 matches 9 bases. The V and J ends lost 4 bases and 8 bases, in that order; junction bases with no gene match: 10. Germline CDR1 and CDR2: SGDLS and YYNGEE. The length of the CDR3 is 15 residues. CDR3 nucleotides: TGTGCCAGCAGCCCCGGGGCGGGAGGGCCTCATGAGCAGTTCTTC. Encoded protein: CASSPGAGGPHEQFF.

This clonotype has a single count. This may stem from a read error, because a much larger clone lies one nucleotide away. This chain joins TRBV20-1 and TRBJ2-3; possibly TRBD2 for D (6 bases). CDR1 is DFQATT and CDR2 is SNEGSKA in the germline V gene (reference sequence). The V end was cut by 6 bases, the J end by 7 bases, with 20 bases between. The CDR3 is 14 amino acids. This CDR3 reads CSATKRRGEHTQYF. The CDR3 DNA reads as TGCAGTGCAACCAAAAGGAGGGGAGAGCATACGCAGTATTTT.

The V gene is TRBV2, the J gene TRBJ2-3; the D call may be TRBD1 or TRBD2 (6 bases each). CDR1 SNHLY and CDR2 FYNNEI come from the germline V gene. The CDR3 spans 12 residues. The germline V and J ends were trimmed by 6 bases and 13 bases, with 17 bases remaining between them. In nucleotides, the CDR3 is TGTGCCAGCAGCATCATAGGGGGGATCAAGTATTTT. Encoded protein: CASSIIGGIKYF.

On this clonotype itself: It may be a read error: a sequence one base away is much more abundant. The chain recombines TRBV29-1 with TRBJ1-1; 7 nucleotides match TRBD1. The CDR3 has 13 residues. The germline V gene encodes CDR1 SQVTM and CDR2 ANQGSEA. CDR3 nucleotide sequence: TGCAGCGTGGCCCAAGGGGGCGGCACTGAAGCTTTATTT. It specifies CSVAQGGGTEALF. The full variable domain, rest sourced from reference TRBV29-1 and TRBJ1-1, is SAVISQKPSRDICQRGTSLTIQCQVDSQVTMMFWYRQQPGQSLTLIATANQGSEATYESGFVIDKFPISRPNLTFSTLTVSNMSPEDSSIYLCSVAQGGGTEALFGQGTRLTVV.

In the case of this clonotype: This may be a read error, as it is one base from a much larger clone. J is TRBJ2-7 and V is TRBV18; unclear D gene. The CDR3 is 14 amino acids. Looked up from germline, CDR1 is KGHSH and CDR2 is LQKENI. In DNA form, the CDR3 reads TGTGCCAGCTCACCACAACCAGTAATCTACGAGCAGCACTTC. Its protein is CASSPQPVIYEQHF.